This TCR beta chain stems from a study of cytomegalovirus exposure and HLA in healthy donors. J gave up 10 bases and V 1 base, and 9 bases lay outside the gene matches. The CDR3 spans 16 residues. Germline V gives CDR1 MNHEY, CDR2 SMNVEV (reference sequence). The study ran its PCR with 60 Vbeta and 13 Jbeta primers. This table comes from immunoSEQ multiplex PCR, and its TCRdb copy is limited to in-frame clones, with some not included. Of 110,000 to 150,000 clones in the sample, almost 80% are singletons; the top ten hold about 1%. The sequenced sample consisted of PBMCs. V gene TRBV27 combines with J gene TRBJ1-6; TRBD1 aligns across 8 bases. This clonotype originated in a man aged 18 to 30 in good health and CMV-seronegative. The CDR3 sequence is CASSLLRTDRDSPLHF. CDR3 bases: TGTGCCAGCAGTTTATTGAGGACGGACAGGGACTCACCCCTCCACTTT.